These T cell receptor beta chains were read from a single sample in a study of metastatic and nonmetastatic thyroid tumors. TCRdb reprocessed the PCR reads via MiXCR. The sample lists more than 7,500 clones; roughly a fifth were seen once. The specimen sequenced was adjacent normal tissue. The receptors come from a female donor with papillary thyroid cancer or a benign thyroid nodule (not recorded which). Some clones in this sample may be carry-over from other donors' samples. Each CDR3 is given with its conserved first and last residue. The D gene is left open where the match is weak. Size is omitted from some rows. Given values are once, few, many or a class for expanded clones.

v_gene: TRBV5-1
d_gene: TRBD1
len: 15
abundance: NA
j_gene: TRBJ2-1
CDR3aa: CASSAGTGVYNEQFF
CDR3nt: TGCGCCAGCAGCGCCGGGACAGGGGTTTACAATGAGCAGTTCTTC

v_gene: TRBV13
d_gene: NA
len: 16
abundance: many
j_gene: TRBJ2-1
CDR3aa: CASSERRSSSYNEQFF
CDR3nt: TGTGCCAGCAGCGAGCGACGGTCGAGCTCCTACAATGAGCAGTTCTTC

v_gene: TRBV19
d_gene: NA
len: 14
abundance: few
j_gene: TRBJ2-3
CDR3aa: CASSVPSGTDTQYF
CDR3nt: TGTGCCAGTAGTGTGCCTAGCGGCACAGATACGCAGTATTTT

v_gene: TRBV2
d_gene: NA
len: 15
abundance: NA
j_gene: TRBJ2-5
CDR3aa: CASSERSLAGKTQYF
CDR3nt: TGTGCCAGCAGTGAAAGGTCGCTAGCTGGGAAGACCCAGTACTTC

v_gene: TRBV7-8
d_gene: NA
len: 16
abundance: many
j_gene: TRBJ2-3
CDR3aa: CASSISRGISADTQYF
CDR3nt: TGTGCCAGCAGCATAAGCAGGGGCATCTCAGCAGATACGCAGTATTTT

v_gene: TRBV5-6
d_gene: TRBD2
len: 16
abundance: many
j_gene: TRBJ2-2
CDR3aa: CASSLLAGMNTGELFF
CDR3nt: TGTGCCAGCAGCTTACTAGCGGGAATGAACACCGGGGAGCTGTTTTTT

v_gene: TRBV10-1
d_gene: NA
len: 14
abundance: medium-sized
j_gene: TRBJ2-1
CDR3aa: CASSVGGSINEQFF
CDR3nt: TGCGCCAGCAGTGTTGGGGGGTCAATAAATGAGCAGTTCTTC

v_gene: TRBV20-1
d_gene: NA
len: 13
abundance: many
j_gene: TRBJ1-4
CDR3aa: CSALRATNEKLFF
CDR3nt: TGCAGCGCATTGAGGGCAACTAATGAAAAACTGTTTTTT

v_gene: TRBV20-1
d_gene: NA
len: 12
abundance: many
j_gene: TRBJ2-3
CDR3aa: CSAHTEGIRGYF
CDR3nt: TGCAGTGCTCACACGGAGGGGATACGGGGGTATTTT

v_gene: TRBV11-2
d_gene: NA
len: 13
abundance: NA
j_gene: TRBJ2-7
CDR3aa: CASSLDVTYEQYF
CDR3nt: TGTGCCAGCAGCCTGGATGTTACCTACGAGCAGTACTTC

v_gene: TRBV7-9
d_gene: NA
len: 15
abundance: NA
j_gene: TRBJ2-7
CDR3aa: CASSPQIWRSYEQYF
CDR3nt: TGTGCCAGCAGCCCCCAAATCTGGCGGAGCTACGAGCAGTACTTC

v_gene: TRBV20-1
d_gene: NA
len: 12
abundance: NA
j_gene: TRBJ1-1
CDR3aa: CSAARRNTEAFF
CDR3nt: TGCAGTGCTGCCCGGAGGAACACTGAAGCTTTCTTT

v_gene: TRBV10-3
d_gene: NA
len: 14
abundance: few
j_gene: TRBJ1-1
CDR3aa: CAISERDGEAEAFF
CDR3nt: TGTGCCATCAGTGAACGCGACGGGGAGGCTGAAGCTTTCTTT

v_gene: TRBV12-3/TRBV12-4
d_gene: NA
len: 16
abundance: medium-sized
j_gene: TRBJ1-5
CDR3aa: CASRREREGFAQPQHF
CDR3nt: TGTGCCAGCAGAAGGGAGAGGGAGGGGTTTGCCCAGCCCCAGCATTTT

v_gene: TRBV2
d_gene: TRBD1
len: 15
abundance: large
j_gene: TRBJ2-7
CDR3aa: CASQQGTGDKYEQYF
CDR3nt: TGTGCCAGCCAGCAAGGGACAGGCGACAAGTACGAGCAGTACTTC

v_gene: TRBV27
d_gene: NA
len: 13
abundance: few
j_gene: TRBJ2-1
CDR3aa: CASTRAKYNEQFF
CDR3nt: TGTGCCAGCACCCGGGCCAAATACAATGAGCAGTTCTTC

v_gene: TRBV4-1
d_gene: NA
len: 11
abundance: many
j_gene: TRBJ1-2
CDR3aa: CASSHMGGYTF
CDR3nt: TGCGCCAGCAGCCATATGGGCGGCTACACCTTC

v_gene: TRBV6-1
d_gene: NA
len: 15
abundance: medium-sized
j_gene: TRBJ2-6
CDR3aa: CASSPAHSGANVLTF
CDR3nt: TGTGCCAGCAGTCCCGCGCACTCTGGGGCCAACGTCCTGACTTTC

v_gene: TRBV9
d_gene: NA
len: 14
abundance: NA
j_gene: TRBJ2-2
CDR3aa: CASARGGPTGELFF
CDR3nt: TGTGCCAGTGCTCGGGGCGGGCCCACCGGGGAGCTGTTTTTT

v_gene: TRBV6-1
d_gene: NA
len: 15
abundance: medium-sized
j_gene: TRBJ1-1
CDR3aa: CASSPKWAVNTEAFF
CDR3nt: TGTGCCAGCAGCCCTAAATGGGCGGTGAACACTGAAGCTTTCTTT

v_gene: TRBV6-2/TRBV6-3
d_gene: NA
len: 14
abundance: NA
j_gene: TRBJ1-5
CDR3aa: CASGFWQGYQPQHF
CDR3nt: TGTGCCAGCGGTTTCTGGCAGGGATATCAGCCCCAGCATTTT

v_gene: TRBV19
d_gene: NA
len: 15
abundance: NA
j_gene: TRBJ1-3
CDR3aa: CASIQNPASGNTIYF
CDR3nt: TGTGCCAGTATCCAGAACCCTGCCTCTGGAAACACCATATATTTT

v_gene: TRBV12-3/TRBV12-4
d_gene: NA
len: 13
abundance: NA
j_gene: TRBJ2-7
CDR3aa: CASSLASSYEQYF
CDR3nt: TGTGCCAGCAGTTTAGCGAGCTCCTACGAGCAGTACTTC

v_gene: TRBV20-1
d_gene: NA
len: 12
abundance: once
j_gene: TRBJ2-3
CDR3aa: CSAHQCAYTQYF
CDR3nt: TGCAGTGCCCACCAGTGTGCGTATACGCAGTATTTT

v_gene: TRBV18
d_gene: TRBD1
len: 19
abundance: NA
j_gene: TRBJ1-3
CDR3aa: CASSPGVSGQGGTGNTIYF
CDR3nt: TGTGCCAGCTCACCCGGCGTTTCGGGACAGGGGGGAACTGGAAACACCATATATTTT

v_gene: TRBV5-6
d_gene: TRBD2
len: 16
abundance: once
j_gene: TRBJ2-5
CDR3aa: CASSKAGTGLQETQYF
CDR3nt: TGTGCCAGCAGCAAAGCGGGAACTGGACTACAAGAGACCCAGTACTTC

v_gene: TRBV7-7
d_gene: NA
len: 16
abundance: many
j_gene: TRBJ1-4
CDR3aa: CASSPGGLVSNEKLFF
CDR3nt: TGTGCTAGCAGCCCCGGGGGCTTGGTATCTAATGAAAAACTGTTTTTT